This T cell receptor (beta chain) comes out of a study of blood T cells in healthy people across ages. Study findings and constraints: In the absence of known donor CMV status, changes in expanded clonotypes were possibly confounded. TCR beta diversity per million T cells fell roughly linearly with age.

CDR3 length: 13 residues. From germline, CDR1 is SQVTM and CDR2 ANQGSEA. Deletions cut 4 bases from V and 4 bases from J, with 13 bases between. This clonotype was detected ten times or more. What it binds is unknown. Peripheral blood, roughly 9.3 milliliters per donor, was collected. Combining a sample-barcoded 5' primer with a J-beta primer mix, a second PCR ran for roughly 7 to 12 cycles. TCRdb processed the 5' RACE reads anew with MiXCR; each CDR3 protein has one entry. The sample holds about 630,000 distinct CDR3 sequences; roughly 21% are singletons and the top ten take 3% to 4%. The chain recombines TRBV29-1 with TRBJ2-5; D is undetermined. The sample comprised blood. The TCR originated in a man between 65 and 85 years old in good health. The CDR3 is CSVVLGSGETQYF. The CDR3 coding sequence is TGCAGCGTTGTCCTGGGGTCGGGAGAGACCCAGTACTTC. Full variable domain (outside the CDR3, taken from reference TRBV29-1 and TRBJ2-5): SAVISQKPSRDICQRGTSLTIQCQVDSQVTMMFWYRQQPGQSLTLIATANQGSEATYESGFVIDKFPISRPNLTFSTLTVSNMSPEDSSIYLCSVVLGSGETQYFGPGTRLLVL.